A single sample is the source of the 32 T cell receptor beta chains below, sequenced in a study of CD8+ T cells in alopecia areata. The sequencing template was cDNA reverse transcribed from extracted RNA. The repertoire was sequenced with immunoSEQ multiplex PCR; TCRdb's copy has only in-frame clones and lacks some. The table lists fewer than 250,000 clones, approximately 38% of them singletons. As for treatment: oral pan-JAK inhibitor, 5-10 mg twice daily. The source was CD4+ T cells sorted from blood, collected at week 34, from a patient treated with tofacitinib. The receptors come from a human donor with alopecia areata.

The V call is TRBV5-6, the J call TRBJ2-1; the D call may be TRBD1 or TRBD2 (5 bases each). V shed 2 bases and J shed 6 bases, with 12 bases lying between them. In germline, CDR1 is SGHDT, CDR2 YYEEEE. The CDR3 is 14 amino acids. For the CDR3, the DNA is TGTGCCAGCAGCTTTTTAGGGGAGAGCAATGAGCAGTTCTTC. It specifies CASSFLGESNEQFF.

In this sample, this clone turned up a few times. The CDR3 DNA reads TGTGCCAGCTCACCCAACAGGGGCAATGAGCAGTTCTTC. This translates into CASSPNRGNEQFF. The chain carries TRBV18 and TRBJ2-1, with 7 bases that match TRBD1. The CDR3 is 13 residues long. In germline, CDR1 is KGHSH, CDR2 LQKENI. The V gene end was trimmed by 3 bases and the J gene end by 6 bases; junction bases not matched to a gene: 2.

The CDR3 nucleotides are TGTGCCAGCAGCCCTACGGGGAGGGGGCAGTACTTC. Its protein is CASSPTGRGQYF. The J gene is TRBJ2-7, the V gene TRBV11-2; 7 positions agree with TRBD2. The CDR3 totals 12 residues. V lost 5 bases and J lost 9; bases outside the gene matches: 7. Germline lookup yields CDR1 SGHAT and CDR2 FQNNGV.

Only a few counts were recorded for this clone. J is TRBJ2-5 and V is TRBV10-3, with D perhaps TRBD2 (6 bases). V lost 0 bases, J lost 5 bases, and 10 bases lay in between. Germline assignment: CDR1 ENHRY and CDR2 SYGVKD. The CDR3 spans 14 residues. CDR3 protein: CAISESGGTETQYF. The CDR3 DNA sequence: TGTGCCATCAGTGAGTCCGGGGGAACCGAGACCCAGTACTTC.

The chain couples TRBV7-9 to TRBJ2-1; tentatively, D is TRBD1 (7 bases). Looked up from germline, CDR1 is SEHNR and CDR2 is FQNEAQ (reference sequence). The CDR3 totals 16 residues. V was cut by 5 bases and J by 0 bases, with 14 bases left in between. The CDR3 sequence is CASSPEGQLSYNEQFF. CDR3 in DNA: TGTGCCAGCAGCCCGGAGGGACAGCTCTCCTACAATGAGCAGTTCTTC.

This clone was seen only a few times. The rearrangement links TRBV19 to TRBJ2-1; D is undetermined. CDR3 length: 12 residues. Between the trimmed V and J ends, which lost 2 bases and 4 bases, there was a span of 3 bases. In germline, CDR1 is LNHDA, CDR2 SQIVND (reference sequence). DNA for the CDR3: TGTGCCAGTAGTATACAGTACAATGAGCAGTTCTTC. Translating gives CASSIQYNEQFF.

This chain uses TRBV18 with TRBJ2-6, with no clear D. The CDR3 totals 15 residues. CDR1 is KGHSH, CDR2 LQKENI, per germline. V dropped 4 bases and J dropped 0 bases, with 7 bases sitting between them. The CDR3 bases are TGTGCCAGCTCACGCGGCAGCTCTGGGGCCAACGTCCTGACTTTC. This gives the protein CASSRGSSGANVLTF.

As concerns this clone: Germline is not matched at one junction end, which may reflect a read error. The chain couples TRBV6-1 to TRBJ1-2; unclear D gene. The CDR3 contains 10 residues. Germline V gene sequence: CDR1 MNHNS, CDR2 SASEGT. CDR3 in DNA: TGTGCCAGCAGTGGACCAGGCTCCACCTTC. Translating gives CASSGPGSTF.

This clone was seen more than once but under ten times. CDR3 in DNA: TGCGCCAGCAGCCAAGTAGTAATCGACACTGAAGCTTTCTTT. This translates into CASSQVVIDTEAFF. The chain carries TRBV4-1 and TRBJ1-1; no definite D call. Deletions cut 1 base from V and 3 bases from J, with 9 bases between. CDR1 is MGHRA and CDR2 is YSYEKL in the germline V gene. The CDR3 totals 14 residues.

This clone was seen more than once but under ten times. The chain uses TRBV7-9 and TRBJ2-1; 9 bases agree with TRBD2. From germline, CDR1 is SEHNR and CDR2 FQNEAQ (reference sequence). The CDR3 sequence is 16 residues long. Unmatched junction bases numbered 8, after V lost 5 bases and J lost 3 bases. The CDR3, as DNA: TGTGCCAGCAGCCCAATAGCGGGGGATAACTACAATGAGCAGTTCTTC. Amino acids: CASSPIAGDNYNEQFF.

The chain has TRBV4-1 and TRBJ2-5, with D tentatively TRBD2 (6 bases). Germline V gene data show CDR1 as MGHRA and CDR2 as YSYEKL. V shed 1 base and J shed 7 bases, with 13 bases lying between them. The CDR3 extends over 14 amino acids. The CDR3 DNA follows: TGCGCCAGCAGCCAAGTGCTTGGGGAGGTGACCCAGTACTTC. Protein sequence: CASSQVLGEVTQYF.

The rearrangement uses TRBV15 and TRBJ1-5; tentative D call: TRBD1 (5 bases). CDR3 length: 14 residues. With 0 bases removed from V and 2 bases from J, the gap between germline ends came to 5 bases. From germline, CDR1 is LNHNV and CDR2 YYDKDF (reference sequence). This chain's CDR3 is CATSREGGNQPQHF. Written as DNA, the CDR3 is TGTGCCACCAGCAGAGAAGGGGGCAATCAGCCCCAGCATTTT.

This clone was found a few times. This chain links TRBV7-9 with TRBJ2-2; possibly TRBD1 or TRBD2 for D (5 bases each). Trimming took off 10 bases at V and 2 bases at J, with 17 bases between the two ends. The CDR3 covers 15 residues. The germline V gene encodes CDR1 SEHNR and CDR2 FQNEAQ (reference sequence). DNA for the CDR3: TGTGCCACCCGGGGCCTTCCCACTAACACCGGGGAGCTGTTTTTT. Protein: CATRGLPTNTGELFF.

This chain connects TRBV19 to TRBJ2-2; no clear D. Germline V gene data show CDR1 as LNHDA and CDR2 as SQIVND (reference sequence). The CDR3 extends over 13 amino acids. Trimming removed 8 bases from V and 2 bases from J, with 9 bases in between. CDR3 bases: TGTGCCAGTCGGCAGTTTAACACCGGGGAGCTGTTTTTT. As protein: CASRQFNTGELFF. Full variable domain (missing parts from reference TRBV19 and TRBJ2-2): DGGITQSPKYLFRKEGQNVTLSCEQNLNHDAMYWYRQDPGQGLRLIYYSQIVNDFQKGDIAEGYSVSREKKESFPLTVTSAQKNPTAFYLCASRQFNTGELFFGEGSRLTVL.

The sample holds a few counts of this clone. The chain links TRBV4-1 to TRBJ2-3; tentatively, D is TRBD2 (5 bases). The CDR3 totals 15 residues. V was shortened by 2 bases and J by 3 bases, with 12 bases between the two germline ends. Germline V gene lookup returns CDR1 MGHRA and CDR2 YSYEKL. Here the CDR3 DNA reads TGCGCCAGCAGCCAACTTCAACTAGTTACAGATACGCAGTATTTT. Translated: CASSQLQLVTDTQYF.

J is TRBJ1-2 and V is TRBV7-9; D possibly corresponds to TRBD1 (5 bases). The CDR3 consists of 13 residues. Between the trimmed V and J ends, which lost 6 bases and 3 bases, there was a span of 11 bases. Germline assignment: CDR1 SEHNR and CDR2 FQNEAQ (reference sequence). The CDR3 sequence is CASSFMGDYGYTF. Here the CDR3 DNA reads TGTGCCAGCAGTTTCATGGGGGACTATGGCTACACCTTC.

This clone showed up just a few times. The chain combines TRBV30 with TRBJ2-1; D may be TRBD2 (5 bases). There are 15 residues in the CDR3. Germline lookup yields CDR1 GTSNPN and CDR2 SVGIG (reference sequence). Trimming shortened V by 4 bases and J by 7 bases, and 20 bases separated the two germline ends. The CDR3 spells CAWTLEAALWNEQFF. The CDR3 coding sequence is TGTGCCTGGACCCTGGAGGCGGCTCTTTGGAATGAGCAGTTCTTC. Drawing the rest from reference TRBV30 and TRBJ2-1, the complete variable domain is SQTIHQWPATLVQPVGSPLSLECTVEGTSNPNLYWYRQAAGRGLQLLFYSVGIGQISSEVPQNLSASRPQDRQFILSSKKLLLSDSGFYLCAWTLEAALWNEQFFGPGTRLTVL.

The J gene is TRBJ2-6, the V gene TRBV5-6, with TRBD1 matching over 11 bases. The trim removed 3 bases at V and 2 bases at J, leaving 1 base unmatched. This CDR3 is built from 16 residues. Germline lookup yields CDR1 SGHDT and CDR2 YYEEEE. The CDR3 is CASSWGQGAGANVLTF. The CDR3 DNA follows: TGTGCCAGCAGCTGGGGACAGGGGGCTGGGGCCAACGTCCTGACTTTC.

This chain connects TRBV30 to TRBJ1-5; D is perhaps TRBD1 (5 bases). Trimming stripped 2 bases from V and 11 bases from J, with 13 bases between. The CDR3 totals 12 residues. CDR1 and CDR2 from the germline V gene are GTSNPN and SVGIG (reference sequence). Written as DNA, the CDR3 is TGTGCCTGGAGTTCTCAGGGAAAGGCCCAGCATTTT. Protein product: CAWSSQGKAQHF. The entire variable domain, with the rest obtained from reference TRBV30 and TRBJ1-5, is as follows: SQTIHQWPATLVQPVGSPLSLECTVEGTSNPNLYWYRQAAGRGLQLLFYSVGIGQISSEVPQNLSASRPQDRQFILSSKKLLLSDSGFYLCAWSSQGKAQHFGDGTRLSIL.

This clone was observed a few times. CDR3 DNA sequence: TGCGCCAGCAGCCAAGGAGCAGTCTCCTACGAGCAGTACTTC. It translates to CASSQGAVSYEQYF. V usage is TRBV4-1 and J usage is TRBJ2-7; D gene ambiguous. The CDR3 length is 14 residues. V was pared by 1 base and J by 0 bases, with 7 bases between. Looked up from germline, CDR1 is MGHRA and CDR2 is YSYEKL.

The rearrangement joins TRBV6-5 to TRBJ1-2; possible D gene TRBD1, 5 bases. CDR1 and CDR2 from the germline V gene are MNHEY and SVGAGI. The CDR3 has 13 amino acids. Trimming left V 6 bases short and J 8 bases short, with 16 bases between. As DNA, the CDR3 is TGTGCCAGCAGCCCTCAGAAGGGGAGAGGCTACACCTTC. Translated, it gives CASSPQKGRGYTF.

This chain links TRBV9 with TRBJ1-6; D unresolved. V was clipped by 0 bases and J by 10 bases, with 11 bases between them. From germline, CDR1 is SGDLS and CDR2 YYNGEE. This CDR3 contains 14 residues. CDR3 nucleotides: TGTGCCAGCAGCGTAGGGTTACCGGGGTCACCCCTCCACTTT. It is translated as CASSVGLPGSPLHF.

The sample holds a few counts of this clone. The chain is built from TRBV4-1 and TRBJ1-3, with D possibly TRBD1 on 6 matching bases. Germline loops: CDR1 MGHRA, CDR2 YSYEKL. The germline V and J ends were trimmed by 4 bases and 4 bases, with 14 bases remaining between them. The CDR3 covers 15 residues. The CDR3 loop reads CASSPGGGRGNTIYF. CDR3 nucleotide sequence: TGCGCCAGCAGCCCGGGCGGGGGCCGGGGAAACACCATATATTTT.

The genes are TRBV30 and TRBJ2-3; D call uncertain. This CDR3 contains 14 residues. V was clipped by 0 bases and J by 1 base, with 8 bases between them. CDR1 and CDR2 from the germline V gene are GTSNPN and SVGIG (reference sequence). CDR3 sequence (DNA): TGTGCCTGGAGTGTAGGCGGTCGCACAGATACGCAGTATTTT. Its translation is CAWSVGGRTDTQYF.

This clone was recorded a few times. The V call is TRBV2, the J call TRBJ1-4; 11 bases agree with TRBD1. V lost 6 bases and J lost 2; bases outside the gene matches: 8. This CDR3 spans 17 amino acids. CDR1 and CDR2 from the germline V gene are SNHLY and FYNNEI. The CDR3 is CASSPDRGLTTNEKLFF. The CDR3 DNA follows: TGTGCCAGCAGCCCGGACAGGGGGCTCACGACTAATGAAAAACTGTTTTTT.

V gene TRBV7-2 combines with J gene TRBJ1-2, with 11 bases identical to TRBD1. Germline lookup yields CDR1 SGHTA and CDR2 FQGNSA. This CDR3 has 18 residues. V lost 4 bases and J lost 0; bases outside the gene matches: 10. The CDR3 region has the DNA TGTGCCAGCAGCTCAATTGGACAGGGGGCGCGTGCTAACTATGGCTACACCTTC. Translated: CASSSIGQGARANYGYTF. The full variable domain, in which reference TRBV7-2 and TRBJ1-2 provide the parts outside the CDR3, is GAGVSQSPSNKVTEKGKDVELRCDPISGHTALYWYRQSLGQGLEFLIYFQGNSAPDKSGLPSDRFSAERTGGSVSTLTIQRTQQEDSAVYLCASSSIGQGARANYGYTFGSGTRLTVV.

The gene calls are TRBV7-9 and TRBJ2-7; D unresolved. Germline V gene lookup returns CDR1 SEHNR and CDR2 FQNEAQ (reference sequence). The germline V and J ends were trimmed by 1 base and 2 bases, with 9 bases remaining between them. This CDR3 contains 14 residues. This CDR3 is CASSLEGATYEQYF. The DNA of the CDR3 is TGTGCCAGCAGCTTAGAAGGAGCCACCTACGAGCAGTACTTC. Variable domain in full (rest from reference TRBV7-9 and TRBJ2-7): DTGVSQNPRHKITKRGQNVTFRCDPISEHNRLYWYRQTLGQGPEFLTYFQNEAQLEKSRLLSDRFSAERPKGSFSTLEIQRTEQGDSAMYLCASSLEGATYEQYFGPGTRLTVT.

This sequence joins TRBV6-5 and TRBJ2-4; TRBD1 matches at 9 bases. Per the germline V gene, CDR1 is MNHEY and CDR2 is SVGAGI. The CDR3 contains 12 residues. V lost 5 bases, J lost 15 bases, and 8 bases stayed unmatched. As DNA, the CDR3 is TGTGCCAGCAGTCAAGGGACAGGGTATCTGTACTTC. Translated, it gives CASSQGTGYLYF.

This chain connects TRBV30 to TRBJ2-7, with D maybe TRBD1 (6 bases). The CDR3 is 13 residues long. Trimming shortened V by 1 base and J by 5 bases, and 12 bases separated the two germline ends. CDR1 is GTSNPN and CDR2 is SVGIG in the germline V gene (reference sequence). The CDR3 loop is CAWSANRAHEQYF. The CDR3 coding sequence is TGTGCCTGGAGTGCAAACAGGGCTCACGAGCAGTACTTC.

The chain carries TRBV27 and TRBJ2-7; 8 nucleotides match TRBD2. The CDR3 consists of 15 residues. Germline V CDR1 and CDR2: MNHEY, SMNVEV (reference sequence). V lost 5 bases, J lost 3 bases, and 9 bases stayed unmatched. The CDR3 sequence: CASSSETSASYEQYF. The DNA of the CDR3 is TGTGCCAGCAGTAGCGAGACTAGCGCGAGCTACGAGCAGTACTTC.

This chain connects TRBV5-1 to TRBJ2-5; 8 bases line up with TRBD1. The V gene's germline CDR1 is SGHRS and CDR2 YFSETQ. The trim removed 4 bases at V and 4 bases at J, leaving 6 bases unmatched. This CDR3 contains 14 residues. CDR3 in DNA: TGCGCCAGCAGCACCGGACAGGGTGGAGAGACCCAGTACTTC. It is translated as CASSTGQGGETQYF.

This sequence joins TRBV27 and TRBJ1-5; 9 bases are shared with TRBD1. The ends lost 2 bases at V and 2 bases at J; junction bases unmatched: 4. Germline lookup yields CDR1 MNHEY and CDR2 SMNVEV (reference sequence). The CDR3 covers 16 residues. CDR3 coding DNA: TGTGCCAGCAGTTTAAGGACAGGGGTGGGCAATCAGCCCCAGCATTTT. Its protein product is CASSLRTGVGNQPQHF.